These 8 T cell receptor beta chains originate from one sample sequenced in a study of T-cell memory formation after mild COVID-19. One entry per CDR3 protein results from TCRdb running MiXCR on the 5' RACE reads. The sample holds about 170,000 distinct CDR3 sequences, 10% to 15% seen once. The sequencing input was PBMCs or a T cell subset sorted from them (not recorded which). These receptors were collected from a man aged 18 to 29 who had mild COVID-19 (a few samples of this study predate the infection). Cell type and time point are not known.

This clonotype has more than one count but fewer than ten. This rearrangement joins TRBV9 to TRBJ2-3, with D perhaps assigned TRBD1 or TRBD2 (6 bases each). The germline V and J ends were trimmed by 6 bases and 4 bases, with 18 bases remaining between them. This CDR3 has 15 residues. From germline, CDR1 is SGDLS and CDR2 YYNGEE. The CDR3 nucleotides read TGTGCCAGCAATCGTCGGGGGACAATATCAGATACGCAGTATTTT. Amino acids: CASNRRGTISDTQYF.

The CDR3 protein is CSGGRGLTDTQYF. CDR3 sequence (DNA): TGCAGCGGCGGCCGGGGGCTCACAGATACGCAGTATTTT. This chain links TRBV29-1 with TRBJ2-3; tentatively, D is TRBD1 or TRBD2 (6 bases each). The V and J ends lost 7 bases and 2 bases respectively, with 13 bases between them. Germline V gene lookup returns CDR1 SQVTM and CDR2 ANQGSEA. The CDR3 has 13 amino acids.

This chain links TRBV20-1 with TRBJ1-2, with 7 bases that match TRBD1. CDR3 length: 12 amino acids. V lost 1 base to trimming and J lost 5 bases; unmatched junction nucleotides: 1. Looked up from germline, CDR1 is DFQATT and CDR2 is SNEGSKA (reference sequence). The chain's CDR3 is CSARGQGYGYTF. CDR3 nucleotides: TGCAGTGCTAGAGGACAGGGTTATGGCTACACCTTC.

This chain connects TRBV5-1 to TRBJ1-4; D unclear. CDR3 length equals 15 residues. With 4 bases removed from V and 4 bases from J, the gap between germline ends came to 14 bases. Germline CDR1 is SGHRS and CDR2 is YFSETQ. The CDR3 DNA is TGCGCCAGCAGCCCCTGGGGATTCAGTAATGAAAAACTGTTTTTT. This gives the protein CASSPWGFSNEKLFF.

The J gene is TRBJ1-4, the V gene TRBV5-1; 8 bases map to TRBD1. This CDR3 region has 15 residues. Germline CDR1 and CDR2: SGHRS and YFSETQ. Trimming removed 4 bases from V and 4 bases from J; junction bases left unmatched: 6. CDR3 DNA: TGCGCCAGCAGCATAGACAGGGGCATTAATGAAAAACTGTTTTTT. This sequence encodes CASSIDRGINEKLFF.

The chain has TRBV10-3 and TRBJ1-1, with D tentatively TRBD1 (5 bases). The length of the CDR3 is 14 residues. V was cut by 2 bases and J by 1 base, with 8 bases left in between. Germline V gene lookup returns CDR1 ENHRY and CDR2 SYGVKD. CDR3 region: CAISEPGGNTEAFF. In DNA form, the CDR3 reads TGTGCCATCAGTGAGCCCGGGGGGAACACTGAAGCTTTCTTT.

The J gene is TRBJ2-2, the V gene TRBV5-1; D may correspond to TRBD1 or TRBD2 (6 bases each). Germline CDR1 SGHRS, CDR2 YFSETQ. The CDR3 length is 15 residues. Trimming cost V 6 bases and J 6 bases, with 18 bases left between them. CDR3 residues: CASTDLGGLAGELFF. Here the CDR3 DNA reads TGCGCCAGCACCGATCTAGGGGGGCTTGCCGGGGAGCTGTTTTTT.

There are a few counts of this clonotype. This chain links TRBV15 with TRBJ2-5; 7 nucleotides line up with TRBD2. This CDR3 spans 15 amino acids. V lost 1 base, J lost 4 bases, and 6 bases stayed unmatched. Germline lookup yields CDR1 LNHNV and CDR2 YYDKDF (reference sequence). This CDR3 is CATSRVYSGGETQYF. The CDR3 DNA reads as TGTGCCACCAGCAGAGTGTATTCGGGGGGAGAGACCCAGTACTTC. The full variable domain, completed using reference TRBV15 and TRBJ2-5, is DAMVIQNPRYQVTQFGKPVTLSCSQTLNHNVMYWYQQKSSQAPKLLFHYYDKDFNNEADTPDNFQSRRPNTSFCFLDIRSPGLGDTAMYLCATSRVYSGGETQYFGPGTRLLVL.